What follows are 13 T cell receptor beta chains derived from one specimen sequenced in a study of cytomegalovirus exposure and HLA in healthy donors. It was with 60 Vbeta and 13 Jbeta primers that the PCR ran. Profiling relied on immunoSEQ multiplex PCR, and the TCRdb table lists in-frame clones only, not all of them. This repertoire shows tens of thousands of clones, around 82% found once; its top ten account for roughly 2%. Specimen: PBMCs. Receptor source: a man aged 18-30 years in good health and CMV-seronegative.

The chain employs TRBV30 and TRBJ1-2, with a tentative D call TRBD1 (6 bases). Germline lookup yields CDR1 GTSNPN and CDR2 SVGIG (reference sequence). The CDR3 covers 13 residues. Trimming stripped 0 bases from V and 7 bases from J, with 12 bases between. The CDR3 DNA reads as TGTGCCTGGAGTGTCCGTGGGGGCTCTGGCTACACCTTC. Translation: CAWSVRGGSGYTF.

The CDR3 DNA reads as TGCGCCAGCAGCCCGTTTATAGGGGGGGGCCCCAATGAGCAGTTCTTC. It yields the protein CASSPFIGGGPNEQFF. The chain couples TRBV4-3 to TRBJ2-1; D perhaps matches TRBD2 (7 bases). Germline-derived CDR1 and CDR2 are LGHNA and YSLEER. Trimming cost V 4 bases and J 6 bases, with 19 bases left between them. CDR3 size: 16 residues.

The chain has TRBV7-9 and TRBJ2-7; D is uncertain. Germline V lookup: CDR1 SEHNR, CDR2 FQNEAQ (reference sequence). The CDR3 is made up of 13 amino acids. Trimming took off 1 base at V and 3 bases at J, with 7 bases between the two ends. The CDR3 nucleotides are TGTGCCAGCAGCTTAGGCAGAAACTACGAGCAGTACTTC. It is translated as CASSLGRNYEQYF.

The chain employs TRBV2 and TRBJ2-7, with 7 bases identical to TRBD2. The CDR3 extends over 15 amino acids. The J segment lost 3 bases and the V segment lost 7 bases, leaving 12 bases of the junction unmatched. Germline V gives CDR1 SNHLY, CDR2 FYNNEI. The CDR3 DNA sequence: TGTGCCAGCACCCGAGGCGGGGGTGGGGTCTACGAGCAGTACTTC. Translated: CASTRGGGGVYEQYF.

The J gene is TRBJ1-1, the V gene TRBV27, with a tentative D call TRBD1 (5 bases). CDR1 and CDR2 from the germline V gene are MNHEY and SMNVEV (reference sequence). V was cut by 4 bases and J by 2 bases, with 11 bases left in between. The CDR3 is 14 residues long. This CDR3 reads CASSWNGGNTEAFF. The CDR3 DNA reads TGTGCCAGCAGTTGGAACGGGGGAAACACTGAAGCTTTCTTT.

The gene calls are TRBV6-6 and TRBJ2-5; D call uncertain. Trimming took off 6 bases at V and 5 bases at J, with 10 bases between the two ends. From germline, CDR1 is MNHNY and CDR2 SVGAGI (reference sequence). The CDR3 extends over 12 amino acids. The CDR3 loop is CASSHLGETQYF. CDR3 coding DNA: TGTGCCAGCAGCCACCTCGGGGAGACCCAGTACTTC.

CDR3 DNA: TGTGCCAGCAGCTATCAAGGGCAGGGGAAGACCCAGTACTTC. Its translation: CASSYQGQGKTQYF. The chain links TRBV5-5 to TRBJ2-5; TRBD1 is a possible D gene (6 bases). Germline V gene lookup returns CDR1 SGHKS and CDR2 YYEKEE (reference sequence). The CDR3 is 14 residues long. V lost 3 bases, J lost 6 bases, and 15 bases lay in between.

This rearrangement joins TRBV6-4 to TRBJ2-2; 11 bases line up with TRBD2. J gave up 3 bases and V 9 bases, and 9 bases lay outside the gene matches. This CDR3 spans 16 amino acids. Germline CDR1 MRHNA, CDR2 SNTAGT. The CDR3 nucleotides are TGTGCCAGTGAGCCTATAGCGGGAGGGGACACCGGGGAGCTGTTTTTT. Protein product: CASEPIAGGDTGELFF.

A word on this clone: Compared with germline, one end of the junction differs, possibly owing to a read error. The gene calls are TRBV7-9 and TRBJ2-7; 8 bases map to TRBD1. This CDR3 spans 16 amino acids. Germline loops: CDR1 SEHNR, CDR2 FQNEAQ (reference sequence). This CDR3 reads CSSSLEGAGGGYEQYF. The CDR3, as DNA: TGTTCCAGCAGCTTAGAAGGTGCAGGGGGCGGGTACGAGCAGTACTTC.

V gene TRBV5-5 combines with J gene TRBJ1-5; 8 bases are shared with TRBD1. In germline, CDR1 is SGHKS, CDR2 YYEKEE (reference sequence). This CDR3 region has 17 residues. The trim removed 2 bases at V and 4 bases at J, leaving 11 bases unmatched. CDR3 in DNA: TGTGCCAGCAGCTTAGAAACGAGGGACAGGTGGAATCAGCCCCAGCATTTT. Its translation: CASSLETRDRWNQPQHF.

Here the CDR3 reads CASSQGVINQPQHF. The CDR3 DNA is TGTGCCAGTAGTCAGGGTGTCATCAATCAGCCCCAGCATTTT. The V and J genes are TRBV19 and TRBJ1-5; maybe TRBD1 (5 bases). The CDR3 loop spans 14 amino acids. V lost 5 bases and J 3 bases, leaving 11 bases between the germline ends. Germline loops: CDR1 LNHDA, CDR2 SQIVND (reference sequence).

The V and J genes are TRBV7-9 and TRBJ2-7, with 9 nucleotides matching TRBD1. Losses at the gene ends were 7 bases for V and 3 bases for J; bases not matched to a gene: 19. The CDR3 runs 18 residues. Germline V CDR1 and CDR2: SEHNR, FQNEAQ (reference sequence). In nucleotides, the CDR3 is TGTGCCAGCACCACCGGGGGACACACCGGGACAGGGTACTACGAGCAGTACTTC. It translates to CASTTGGHTGTGYYEQYF.

The chain recombines TRBV6-1 with TRBJ1-4; D possibly corresponds to TRBD1 (6 bases). The germline V gene encodes CDR1 MNHNS and CDR2 SASEGT. The germline V and J ends were trimmed by 5 bases and 8 bases, with 9 bases remaining between them. The CDR3 totals 12 residues. For the CDR3, the DNA is TGTGCCAGCAGTATTGGGGGCGAAAAACTGTTTTTT. Translating gives CASSIGGEKLFF.